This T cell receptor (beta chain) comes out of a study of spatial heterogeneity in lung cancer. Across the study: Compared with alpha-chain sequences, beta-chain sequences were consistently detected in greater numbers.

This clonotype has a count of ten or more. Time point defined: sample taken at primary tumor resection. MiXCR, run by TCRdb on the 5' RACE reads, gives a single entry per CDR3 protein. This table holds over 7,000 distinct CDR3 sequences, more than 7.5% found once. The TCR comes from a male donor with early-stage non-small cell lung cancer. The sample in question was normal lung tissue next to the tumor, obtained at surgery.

The CDR3 loop is CASSGVPGQGTGEKLFF. The CDR3 nucleotides read TGTGCCAGCAGTGGAGTCCCGGGACAGGGAACCGGTGAAAAACTGTTTTTT. This chain connects TRBV25-1 to TRBJ1-4; 9 bases are shared with TRBD1. CDR1 and CDR2 (germline): MGHDK, SYGVNS. This CDR3 is built from 17 residues. The V and J ends lost 4 bases and 7 bases, in that order; junction bases with no gene match: 13.